Each of the 9 T cell receptor beta chains below was sequenced from the same sample in a study of cytomegalovirus exposure and HLA in healthy donors. TCRdb keeps only in-frame clones here, not all; method: immunoSEQ multiplex PCR. The profile shows around 260,000 clones, less than 95% of them singletons. Sequencing input: PBMCs. The receptors originated from a woman aged 25-40 years in good health and CMV-seronegative.

The chain links TRBV11-2 to TRBJ2-1; no reliable D call. In germline, CDR1 is SGHAT, CDR2 FQNNGV. CDR3 length: 13 residues. Trimming stripped 1 base from V and 10 bases from J, with 11 bases between. The CDR3 DNA reads as TGTGCCAGCAGCTTAGTCCCCCGGGCCGAGCAGTTCTTC. This codes for CASSLVPRAEQFF.

This chain connects TRBV10-2 to TRBJ2-2; 10 bases match TRBD2. Germline V CDR1 and CDR2: WSHSY, SAAADI. The CDR3 covers 17 residues. V gave up 4 bases and J gave up 0 bases; unmatched junction bases: 5. CDR3 loop: CASSARGLAANTGELFF. In nucleotides, the CDR3 is TGCGCCAGCAGTGCCCGCGGACTAGCGGCGAACACCGGGGAGCTGTTTTTT.

The chain employs TRBV7-6 and TRBJ2-3; D is undetermined. The V and J ends lost 2 bases and 2 bases respectively, with 5 bases between them. The CDR3 loop spans 13 amino acids. Germline V lookup: CDR1 SGHVS, CDR2 FNYEAQ. CDR3 sequence reads: CASSLWHTDTQYF. The CDR3 nucleotides read TGTGCCAGCAGCTTATGGCACACAGATACGCAGTATTTT.

The rearrangement joins TRBV10-2 to TRBJ2-7; 8 bases line up with TRBD1. In germline, CDR1 is WSHSY, CDR2 SAAADI. The junction had 6 bases not matched to a gene; V was cut back by 6 bases and J by 2 bases. The CDR3 has 14 amino acids. The CDR3 spells CASSPGQVTYEQYF. CDR3 sequence (DNA): TGCGCCAGCAGCCCGGGACAGGTAACCTACGAGCAGTACTTC.

This chain links TRBV7-2 with TRBJ2-7, with D maybe TRBD1 (6 bases). Trimming removed 2 bases from V and 3 bases from J, with 11 bases in between. The germline V gene has CDR1 SGHTA and CDR2 FQGNSA. CDR3 length equals 14 residues. The CDR3 nucleotides are TGTGCCAGCAGCTTATCTCAGGGGCGCTACGAGCAGTACTTC. It specifies CASSLSQGRYEQYF. Looking up the rest from reference TRBV7-2 and TRBJ2-7 gives the full variable domain: GAGVSQSPSNKVTEKGKDVELRCDPISGHTALYWYRQSLGQGLEFLIYFQGNSAPDKSGLPSDRFSAERTGGSVSTLTIQRTQQEDSAVYLCASSLSQGRYEQYFGPGTRLTVT.

The chain has TRBV10-2 and TRBJ1-1; TRBD1 might be the D (5 bases). V was trimmed by 6 bases and J by 4 bases, leaving 12 bases between them. The CDR3 is 13 residues long. Germline-derived CDR1 and CDR2 are WSHSY and SAAADI. CDR3 nucleotide sequence: TGCGCCAGCAGCAGGGACCGGGGCACTGAAGCTTTCTTT. It is translated as CASSRDRGTEAFF.

This clone was counted a single time. The chain uses TRBV28 and TRBJ2-3, with D possibly being TRBD1 (5 bases). Germline V gives CDR1 MDHEN, CDR2 SYDVKM. This CDR3 comprises 11 residues. V was pared by 5 bases and J by 8 bases, with 8 bases between. The CDR3 spells CASSDSSTQYF. CDR3 coding DNA: TGTGCCAGCAGTGACAGTTCTACGCAGTATTTT.

The chain carries TRBV5-6 and TRBJ1-4; no reliable D call. Germline loops: CDR1 SGHDT, CDR2 YYEEEE. Trimming removed 5 bases from V and 3 bases from J, with 14 bases in between. The CDR3 covers 15 residues. In DNA, the CDR3 is TGTGCCAGCAGTGGAGGTTTCGGGTCTAATGAAAAACTGTTTTTT. It yields the protein CASSGGFGSNEKLFF.

This clone occurred once. This rearrangement joins TRBV4-3 to TRBJ1-2, with D tentatively TRBD1 (5 bases). This CDR3 contains 13 residues. With 5 bases removed from V and 4 bases from J, the gap between germline ends came to 11 bases. CDR1 is LGHNA and CDR2 is YSLEER in the germline V gene. The CDR3 DNA follows: TGCGCCAGCAGCTTCACAGGAGCCTATGGCTACACCTTC. Its translation: CASSFTGAYGYTF.